This T cell receptor (beta chain) derives from a study of blood T cell repertoires in COVID-19. Study-level background: The study drew acute and convalescent COVID-19 samples from the United States, Italy and Spain. The cDNA or gDNA used as material had been derived from T cells, B-cell-depleted T cells, or PBMCs.

Original handling: Estimates of nucleated cell counts were drawn from the amplification of reference gene primers. Using immunoSEQ multiplex PCR, the repertoire was profiled, and TCRdb retains in-frame clones only, with some absent. V, J and clone size were drawn from that table, and D and trimming were deduced from the DNA. Of about 240,000 clones detected, roughly 80% appear once; the ten largest clones hold approximately 3.5%. This CDR3 comprises 13 residues. Germline CDR1 reads MNHEY; CDR2 reads SMNVEV (reference sequence). Trimming stripped 8 bases from V and 5 bases from J, with 15 bases between.

The chain combines TRBV27 with TRBJ1-1; TRBD1 is a possible D gene (5 bases). This clonotype originated in a woman aged 18-35 years with acute or convalescent COVID-19. The sequenced material came from peripheral blood. The CDR3 DNA follows: TGTGCCAGCGGGGCGGGGTCTAGGACTGAAGCTTTCTTT. It codes for CASGAGSRTEAFF.